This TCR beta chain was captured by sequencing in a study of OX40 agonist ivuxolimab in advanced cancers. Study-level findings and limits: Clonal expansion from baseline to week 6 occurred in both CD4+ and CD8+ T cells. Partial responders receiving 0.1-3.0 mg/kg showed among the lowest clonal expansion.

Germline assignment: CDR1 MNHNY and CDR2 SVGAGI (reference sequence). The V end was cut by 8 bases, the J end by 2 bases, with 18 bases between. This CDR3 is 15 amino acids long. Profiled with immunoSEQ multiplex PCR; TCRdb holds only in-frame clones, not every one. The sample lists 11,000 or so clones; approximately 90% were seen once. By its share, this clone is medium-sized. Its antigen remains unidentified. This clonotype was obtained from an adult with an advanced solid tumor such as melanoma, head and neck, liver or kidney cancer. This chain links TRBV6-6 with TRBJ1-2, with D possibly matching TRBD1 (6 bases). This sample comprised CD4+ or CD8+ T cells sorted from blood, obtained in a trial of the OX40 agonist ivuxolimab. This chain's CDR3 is CASRDTELPNYGYTF. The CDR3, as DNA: TGTGCCAGCCGGGACACGGAGCTTCCCAACTATGGCTACACCTTC.